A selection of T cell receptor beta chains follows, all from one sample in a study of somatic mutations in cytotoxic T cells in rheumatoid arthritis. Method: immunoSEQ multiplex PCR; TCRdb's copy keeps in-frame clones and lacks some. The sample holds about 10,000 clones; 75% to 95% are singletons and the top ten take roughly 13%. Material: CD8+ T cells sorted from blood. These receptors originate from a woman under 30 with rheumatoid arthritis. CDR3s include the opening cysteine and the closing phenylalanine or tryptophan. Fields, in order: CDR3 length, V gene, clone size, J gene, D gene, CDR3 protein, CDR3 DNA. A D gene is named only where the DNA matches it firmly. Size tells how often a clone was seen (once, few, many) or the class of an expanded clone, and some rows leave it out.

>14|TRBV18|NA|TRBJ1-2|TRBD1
CASPQGDLYYGYTF
TGTGCCAGCCCCCAGGGGGATCTTTACTATGGCTACACCTTC
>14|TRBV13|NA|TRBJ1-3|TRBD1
CASSKQGRGNTIYF
TGTGCCAGCAGCAAACAGGGGAGGGGAAACACCATATATTTT
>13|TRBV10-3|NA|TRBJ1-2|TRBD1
CAIWTGGDYGYTF
TGTGCCATCTGGACAGGGGGCGACTATGGCTACACCTTC
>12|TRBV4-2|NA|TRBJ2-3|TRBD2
CASSPGGDTQYF
TGTGCCAGCAGCCCGGGGGGAGATACGCAGTATTTT
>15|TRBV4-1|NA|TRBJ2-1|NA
CASSQVDLASGEQFF
TGCGCCAGCAGCCAAGTGGATCTAGCATCGGGTGAGCAGTTCTTC
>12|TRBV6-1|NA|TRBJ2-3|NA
CASSEARDTQYF
TGTGCCAGCAGTGAAGCGAGGGATACGCAGTATTTT
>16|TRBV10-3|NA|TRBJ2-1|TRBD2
CAISTSGAGGFSEQFF
TGTGCCATCAGCACCTCAGGGGCGGGAGGGTTCTCTGAGCAGTTCTTC
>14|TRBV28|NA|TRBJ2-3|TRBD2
CASSFIREGDTQYF
TGTGCCAGCAGTTTTATCCGGGAGGGGGATACGCAGTATTTT
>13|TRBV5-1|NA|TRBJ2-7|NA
CASSQSRPYEQYF
TGCGCCAGCAGCCAATCTAGACCCTACGAGCAGTACTTC
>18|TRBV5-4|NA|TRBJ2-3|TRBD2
CASSPRGLAGGVTDTQYF
TGTGCCAGCAGCCCACGGGGACTAGCGGGAGGGGTCACAGATACGCAGTATTTT
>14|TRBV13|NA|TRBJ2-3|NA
CASSLGLMIDTQYF
TGTGCCAGCAGCTTAGGCCTAATGATAGATACGCAGTATTTT
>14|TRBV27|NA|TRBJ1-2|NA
CASSLSEGGYGYTF
TGTGCCAGCAGTTTGAGTGAGGGAGGTTATGGCTACACCTTC
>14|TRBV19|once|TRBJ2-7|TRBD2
CASSFLAGDYEQYF
TGTGCCAGTAGTTTCCTAGCGGGGGATTACGAGCAGTACTTC
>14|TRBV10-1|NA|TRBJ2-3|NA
CASSDGQSTDTQYF
TGCGCCAGCAGTGACGGACAGAGCACAGATACGCAGTATTTT
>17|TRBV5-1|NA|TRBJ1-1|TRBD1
CASSLGQGAFKDTEAFF
TGCGCCAGCAGCTTGGGGCAGGGGGCCTTTAAGGACACTGAAGCTTTCTTT
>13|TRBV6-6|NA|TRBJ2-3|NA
CASSYRDTDTQYF
TGTGCCAGCAGTTACCGGGACACAGATACGCAGTATTTT
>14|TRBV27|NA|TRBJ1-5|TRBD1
CASRQGASNQPQHF
TGTGCCAGCAGACAGGGGGCCAGCAATCAGCCCCAGCATTTT